Detailed here is one T cell receptor (beta chain). Antigen unknown. The CDR3 is cut off 3 residues early in the read; its end comes from the germline J gene. The CDR3 totals 10 residues. Germline CDR1 is SQVTM and CDR2 is ANQGSEA. The ends were cut back, 7 bases at V and 6 bases at J, with 9 bases in the middle. All participants had a single incident cervical HPV16 infection, and prevalent HPV16 infections were excluded. The data stem from a study of T cells in women clearing cervical HPV infection. The study, taken as a whole, reports: TRBV6-7 relative abundance averaged approximately 0.1% in cases and approximately 0.15% in controls.

Sequenced by immunoSEQ multiplex PCR; TCRdb stores in-frame clones only, minus some. The table for this sample gives around 31,000 clones. This TCR derives from a woman between 18 and 70 years old with a cervical HPV16 infection that either progressed to CIN3+ or cleared (not recorded which). This rearrangement joins TRBV29-1 to TRBJ1-1, with TRBD1 as a possible D gene (5 bases). Sequenced input: blood buffy coat. CDR3 sequence: CSGGESEAFF. CDR3 DNA, as far as it was read: TGCAGCGGGGGGGAGTCTGAA.